The present entry profiles one T cell receptor beta chain with its context. These data are taken from a study of blood T cell repertoires in COVID-19. Overall study: Specimens from acute and convalescent COVID-19 originated in the United States, Italy and Spain. PBMCs, B-cell-depleted T cells, or T cells were the source of the cDNA or gDNA that made up the material.

The V end lost 4 bases, the J end lost 4 bases, and 10 bases lay between the germline ends. CDR3 size: 13 residues. The V gene's germline CDR1 is SGHDN and CDR2 FVKESK. Per the authors' pipeline: It was from reference gene primer amplification that nucleated cell counts were estimated. Produced via immunoSEQ multiplex PCR; TCRdb's table is partial and in-frame only. D and trimming were read from the DNA, whereas the V and J calls and clone size are those reported in that table. The profile shows about 59,000 clones, 75% to 95% of them singletons. The specimen was peripheral blood. The chain uses TRBV14 and TRBJ2-5; D uncertain. The TCR comes from an elderly man with acute or convalescent COVID-19. CDR3 protein: CASSLIPGETQYF. The CDR3, as DNA: TGTGCCAGCAGCCTAATTCCGGGAGAGACCCAGTACTTC.